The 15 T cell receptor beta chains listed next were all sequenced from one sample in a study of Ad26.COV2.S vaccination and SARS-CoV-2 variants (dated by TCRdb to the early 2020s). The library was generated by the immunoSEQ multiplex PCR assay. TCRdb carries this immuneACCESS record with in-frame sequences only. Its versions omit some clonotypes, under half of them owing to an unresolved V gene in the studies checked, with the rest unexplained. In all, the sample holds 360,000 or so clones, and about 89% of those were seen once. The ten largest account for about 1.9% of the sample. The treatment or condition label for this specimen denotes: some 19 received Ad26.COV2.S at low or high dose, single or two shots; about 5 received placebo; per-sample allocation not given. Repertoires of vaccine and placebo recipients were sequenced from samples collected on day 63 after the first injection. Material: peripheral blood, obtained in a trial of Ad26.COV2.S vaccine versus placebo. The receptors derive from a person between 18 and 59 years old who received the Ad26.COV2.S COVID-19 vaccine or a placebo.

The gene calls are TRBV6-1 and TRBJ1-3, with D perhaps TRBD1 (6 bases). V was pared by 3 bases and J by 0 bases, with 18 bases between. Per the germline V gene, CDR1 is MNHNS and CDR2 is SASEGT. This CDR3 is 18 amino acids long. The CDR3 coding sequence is TGTGCCAGCAGTGATCCTTTTAACAGGGAGTACTCTGGAAACACCATATATTTT. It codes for CASSDPFNREYSGNTIYF.

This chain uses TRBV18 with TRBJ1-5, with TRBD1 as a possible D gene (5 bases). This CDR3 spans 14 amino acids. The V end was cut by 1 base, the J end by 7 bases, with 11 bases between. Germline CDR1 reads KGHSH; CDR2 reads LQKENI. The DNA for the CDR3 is TGTGCCAGCTCACCACGCGAGGGGCCGCAGCCCCAGCATTTT. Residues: CASSPREGPQPQHF.

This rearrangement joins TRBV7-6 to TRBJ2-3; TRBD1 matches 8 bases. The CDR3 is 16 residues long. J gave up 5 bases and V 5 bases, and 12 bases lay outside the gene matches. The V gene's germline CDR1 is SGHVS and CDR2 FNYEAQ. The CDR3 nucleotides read TGTGCCAGCAGCCCATTTGCAGGGGGCCCGGGAGATACGCAGTATTTT. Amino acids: CASSPFAGGPGDTQYF.

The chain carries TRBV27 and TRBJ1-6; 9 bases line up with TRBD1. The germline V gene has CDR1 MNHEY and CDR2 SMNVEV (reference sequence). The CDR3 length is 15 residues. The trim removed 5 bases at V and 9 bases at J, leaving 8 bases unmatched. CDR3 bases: TGTGCCAGCAGTCCGGGGGACAGGGAGAGTTCACCCCTCCACTTT. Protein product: CASSPGDRESSPLHF.

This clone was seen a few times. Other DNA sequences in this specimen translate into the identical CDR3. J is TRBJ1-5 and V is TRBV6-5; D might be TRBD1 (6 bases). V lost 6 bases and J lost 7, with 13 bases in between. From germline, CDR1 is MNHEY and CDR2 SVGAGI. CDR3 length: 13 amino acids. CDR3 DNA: TGTGCCAGCAGCCTACAGGGACGGCAGCCCCAGCATTTT. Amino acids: CASSLQGRQPQHF.

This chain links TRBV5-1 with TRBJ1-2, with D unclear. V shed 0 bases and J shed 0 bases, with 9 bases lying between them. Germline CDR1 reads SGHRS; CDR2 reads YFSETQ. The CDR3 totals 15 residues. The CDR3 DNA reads TGCGCCAGCAGCTTGGTGGGCCCGTCTAACTATGGCTACACCTTC. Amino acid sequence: CASSLVGPSNYGYTF.

CDR3 residues: CSASGGGVLYGYTF. DNA for the CDR3: TGCAGTGCTAGTGGGGGGGGCGTTCTATATGGCTACACCTTC. The chain couples TRBV20-1 to TRBJ1-2; D is possibly TRBD1 (6 bases). The CDR3 spans 14 residues. V gave up 3 bases and J gave up 5 bases, with 16 bases separating them. Germline-derived CDR1 and CDR2 are DFQATT and SNEGSKA (reference sequence).

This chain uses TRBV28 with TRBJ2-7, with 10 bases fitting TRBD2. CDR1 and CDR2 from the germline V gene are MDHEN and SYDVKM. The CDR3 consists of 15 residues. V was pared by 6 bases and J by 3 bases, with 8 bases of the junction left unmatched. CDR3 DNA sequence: TGTGCCAGCAGCCCTAGCGGGAGATGGGTCTACGAGCAGTACTTC. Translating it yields CASSPSGRWVYEQYF.

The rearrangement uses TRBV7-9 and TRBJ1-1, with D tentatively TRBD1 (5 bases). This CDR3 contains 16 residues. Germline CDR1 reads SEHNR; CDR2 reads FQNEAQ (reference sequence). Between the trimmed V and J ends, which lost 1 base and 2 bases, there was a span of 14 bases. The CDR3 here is CASSLGPAGINTEAFF. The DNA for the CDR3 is TGTGCCAGCAGCTTAGGACCCGCAGGGATCAACACTGAAGCTTTCTTT. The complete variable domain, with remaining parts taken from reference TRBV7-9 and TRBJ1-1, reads DTGVSQNPRHKITKRGQNVTFRCDPISEHNRLYWYRQTLGQGPEFLTYFQNEAQLEKSRLLSDRFSAERPKGSFSTLEIQRTEQGDSAMYLCASSLGPAGINTEAFFGQGTRLTVV.

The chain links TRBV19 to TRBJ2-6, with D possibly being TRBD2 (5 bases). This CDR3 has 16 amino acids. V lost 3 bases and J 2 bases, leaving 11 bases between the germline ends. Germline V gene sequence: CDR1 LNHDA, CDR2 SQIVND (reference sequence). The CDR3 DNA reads TGTGCCAGTAGTATGAAGGAGGAACCTGGGGCCAACGTCCTGACTTTC. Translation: CASSMKEEPGANVLTF.

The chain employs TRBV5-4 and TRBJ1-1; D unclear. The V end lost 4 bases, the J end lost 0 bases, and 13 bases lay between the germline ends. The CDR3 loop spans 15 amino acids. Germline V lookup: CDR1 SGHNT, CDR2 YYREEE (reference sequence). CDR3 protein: CASSIDPGVNTEAFF. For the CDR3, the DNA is TGTGCCAGCAGCATCGACCCCGGGGTGAACACTGAAGCTTTCTTT.

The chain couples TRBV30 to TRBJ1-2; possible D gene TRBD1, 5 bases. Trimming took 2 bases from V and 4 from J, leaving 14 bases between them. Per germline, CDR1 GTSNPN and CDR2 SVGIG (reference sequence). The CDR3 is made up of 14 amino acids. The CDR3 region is CAWSRGGVGYGYTF. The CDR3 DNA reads TGTGCCTGGAGTCGCGGGGGTGTAGGCTATGGCTACACCTTC.

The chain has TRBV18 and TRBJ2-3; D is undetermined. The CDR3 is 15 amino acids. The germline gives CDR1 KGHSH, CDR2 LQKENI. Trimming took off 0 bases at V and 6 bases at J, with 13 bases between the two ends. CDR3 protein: CASSPPSSWADTQYF. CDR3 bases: TGTGCCAGCTCACCACCCTCTAGTTGGGCGGATACGCAGTATTTT.

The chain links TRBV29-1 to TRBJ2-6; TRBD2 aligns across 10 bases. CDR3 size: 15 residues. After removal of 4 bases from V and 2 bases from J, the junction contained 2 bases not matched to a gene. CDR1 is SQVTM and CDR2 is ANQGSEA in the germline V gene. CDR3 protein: CSVGLAGAGANVLTF. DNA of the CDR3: TGCAGCGTTGGGCTAGCGGGAGCTGGGGCCAACGTCCTGACTTTC.

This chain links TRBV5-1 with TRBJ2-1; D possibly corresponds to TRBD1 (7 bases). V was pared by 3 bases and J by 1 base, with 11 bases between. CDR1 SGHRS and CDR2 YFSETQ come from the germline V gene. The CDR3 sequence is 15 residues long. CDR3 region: CASSSSGGSYNEQFF. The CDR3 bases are TGCGCCAGCAGCTCATCAGGGGGGTCCTACAATGAGCAGTTCTTC.